This T cell receptor (beta chain) was recovered during a study of Ad26.COV2.S vaccination and SARS-CoV-2 variants. Study at large: Intramuscular Ad26.COV2.S doses were given once or twice, 56 days apart. General study points: TCR breadth and depth analyses may have underestimated total T cell responses. A substantial breadth of spike-specific CD8+ and CD4+ T cell responses after vaccination has been reported.

Documented treatment: about 20 received Ad26.COV2.S at low or high dose, single or two shots; roughly 5 received placebo; per-sample allocation not given. Day 63 following the first vaccine or placebo injection was when the samples were taken. The donor was a Boston adult aged 18-55 years. As concerns this clone: The antigen remains unidentified.

Trimming shortened V by 0 bases and J by 2 bases, and 14 bases separated the two germline ends. The CDR3 sequence is 17 residues long. Germline V gives CDR1 SGHNT, CDR2 YYREEE (reference sequence). Repertoires were generated with immunoSEQ multiplex PCR, while TCRdb's copy carries only in-frame clones and drops some. The sample has fewer than 400,000 clones; around 90% are singletons. The chain recombines TRBV5-4 with TRBJ2-2, with D perhaps matching TRBD1 or TRBD2 (6 bases each). The specimen was peripheral blood, collected in a trial of Ad26.COV2.S vaccine versus placebo. The TCR was taken from a person aged 18-65 years who received the Ad26.COV2.S COVID-19 vaccine or a placebo. CDR3 in DNA: TGTGCCAGCAGCTTGGCGGGGGCGGGCCTAAACACCGGGGAGCTGTTTTTT. Translated, it gives CASSLAGAGLNTGELFF.